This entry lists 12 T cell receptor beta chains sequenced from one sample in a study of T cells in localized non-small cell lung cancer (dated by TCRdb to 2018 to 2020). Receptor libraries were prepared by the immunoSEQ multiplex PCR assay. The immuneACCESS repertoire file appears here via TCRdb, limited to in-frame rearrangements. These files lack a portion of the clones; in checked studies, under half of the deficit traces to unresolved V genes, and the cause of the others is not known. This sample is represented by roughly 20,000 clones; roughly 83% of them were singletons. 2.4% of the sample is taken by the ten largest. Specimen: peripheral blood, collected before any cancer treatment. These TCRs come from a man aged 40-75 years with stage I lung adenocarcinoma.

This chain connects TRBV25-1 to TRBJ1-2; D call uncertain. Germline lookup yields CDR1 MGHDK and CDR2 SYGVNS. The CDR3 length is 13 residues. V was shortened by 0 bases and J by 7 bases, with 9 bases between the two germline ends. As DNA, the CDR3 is TGTGCCAGCAGTGAATATAAAAATGGTGGCTACACCTTC. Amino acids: CASSEYKNGGYTF.

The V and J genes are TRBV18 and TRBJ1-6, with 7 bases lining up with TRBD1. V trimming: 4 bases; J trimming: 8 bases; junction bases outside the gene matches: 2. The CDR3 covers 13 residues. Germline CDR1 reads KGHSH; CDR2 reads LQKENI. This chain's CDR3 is CASSQDRDSPLHF. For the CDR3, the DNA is TGTGCCAGCTCACAAGACAGGGATTCACCCCTCCACTTT.

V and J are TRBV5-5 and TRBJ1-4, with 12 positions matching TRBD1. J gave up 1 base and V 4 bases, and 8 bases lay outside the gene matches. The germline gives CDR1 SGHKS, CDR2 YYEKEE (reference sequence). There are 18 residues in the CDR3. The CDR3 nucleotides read TGTGCCAGCAGCCTAGGGACAGGGGGCCGGGGAACTAATGAAAAACTGTTTTTT. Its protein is CASSLGTGGRGTNEKLFF. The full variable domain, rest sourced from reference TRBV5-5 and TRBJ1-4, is DAGVTQSPTHLIKTRGQQVTLRCSPISGHKSVSWYQQVLGQGPQFIFQYYEKEERGRGNFPDRFSARQFPNYSSELNVNALLLGDSALYLCASSLGTGGRGTNEKLFFGSGTQLSVL.

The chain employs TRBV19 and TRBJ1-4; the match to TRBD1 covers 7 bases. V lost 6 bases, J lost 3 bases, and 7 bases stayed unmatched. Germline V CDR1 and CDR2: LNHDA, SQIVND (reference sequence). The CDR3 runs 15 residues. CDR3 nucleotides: TGTGCCAGTAGCGAATCCGGGACAGCTAATGAAAAACTGTTTTTT. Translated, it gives CASSESGTANEKLFF.

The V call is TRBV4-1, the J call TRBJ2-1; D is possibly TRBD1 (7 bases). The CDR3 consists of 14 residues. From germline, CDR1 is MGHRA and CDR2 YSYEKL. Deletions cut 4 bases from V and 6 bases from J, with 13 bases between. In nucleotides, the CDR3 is TGCGCCAGCAGCCCAGGGGGAGGAAGCAATGAGCAGTTCTTC. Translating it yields CASSPGGGSNEQFF.

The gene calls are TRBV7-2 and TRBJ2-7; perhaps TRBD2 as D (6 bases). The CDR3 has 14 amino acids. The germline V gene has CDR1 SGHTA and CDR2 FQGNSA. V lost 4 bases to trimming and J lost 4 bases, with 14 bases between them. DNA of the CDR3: TGTGCCAGCAGCTCCGGTGGCCGGGGGTACGAGCAGTACTTC. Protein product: CASSSGGRGYEQYF.

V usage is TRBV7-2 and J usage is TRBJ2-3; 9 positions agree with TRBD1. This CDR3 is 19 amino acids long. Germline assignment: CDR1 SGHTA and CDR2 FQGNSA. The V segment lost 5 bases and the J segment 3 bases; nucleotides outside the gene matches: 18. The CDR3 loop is CASSPLRVGTGGRTDTQYF. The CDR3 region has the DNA TGTGCCAGCAGCCCTTTACGAGTGGGTACAGGGGGCAGGACAGATACGCAGTATTTT.

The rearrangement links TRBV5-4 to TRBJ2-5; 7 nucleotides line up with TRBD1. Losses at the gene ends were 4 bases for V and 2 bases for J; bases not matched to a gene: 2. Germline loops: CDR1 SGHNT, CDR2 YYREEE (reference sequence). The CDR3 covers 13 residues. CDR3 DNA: TGTGCCAGCAGCCCACAGGGGCAAGAGACCCAGTACTTC. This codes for CASSPQGQETQYF.

The CDR3 loop reads CASSKREGTYNEQFF. The CDR3 DNA reads TGTGCCAGCAGCAAACGAGAGGGAACCTACAATGAGCAGTTCTTC. This sequence joins TRBV21-1 and TRBJ2-1; the table calls TRBD2, which could not be checked here. TRBV21-1 represents a pseudogene. The CDR3 sequence is 15 residues long.

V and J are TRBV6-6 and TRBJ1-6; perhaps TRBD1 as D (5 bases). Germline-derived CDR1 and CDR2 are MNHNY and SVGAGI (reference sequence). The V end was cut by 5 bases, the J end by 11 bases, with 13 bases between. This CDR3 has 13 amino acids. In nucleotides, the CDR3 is TGTGCCAGCAGTACACAGGTTGAAACACCCCTCCACTTT. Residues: CASSTQVETPLHF.

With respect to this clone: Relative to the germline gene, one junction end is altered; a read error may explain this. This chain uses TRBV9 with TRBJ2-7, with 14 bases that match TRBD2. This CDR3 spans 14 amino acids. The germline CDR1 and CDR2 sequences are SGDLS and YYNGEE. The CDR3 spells CASSARTSGGFVNF. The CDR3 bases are TGTGCCAGCAGCGCCCGGACTAGCGGGGGGTTTGTCAACTTC.

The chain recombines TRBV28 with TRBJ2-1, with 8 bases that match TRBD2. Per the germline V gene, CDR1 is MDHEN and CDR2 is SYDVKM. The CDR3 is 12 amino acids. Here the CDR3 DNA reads TGTGCAGCAGGAGCGGGAGTATATGAGCAGTTCTTC. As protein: CAAGAGVYEQFF.